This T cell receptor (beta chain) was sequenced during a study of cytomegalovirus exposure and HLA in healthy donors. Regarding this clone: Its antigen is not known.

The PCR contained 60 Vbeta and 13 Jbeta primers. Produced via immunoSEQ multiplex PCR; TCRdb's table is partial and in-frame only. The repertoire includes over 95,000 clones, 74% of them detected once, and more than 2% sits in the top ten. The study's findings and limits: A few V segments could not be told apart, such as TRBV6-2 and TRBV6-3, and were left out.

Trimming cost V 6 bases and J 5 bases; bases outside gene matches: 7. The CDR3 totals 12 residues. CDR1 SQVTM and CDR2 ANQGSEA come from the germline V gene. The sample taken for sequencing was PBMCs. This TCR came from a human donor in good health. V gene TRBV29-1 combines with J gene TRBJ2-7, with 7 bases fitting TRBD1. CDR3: CSVHRGMNEQYF. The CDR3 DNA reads TGCAGCGTGCACAGGGGAATGAACGAGCAGTACTTC.